The clone carrying this TCR beta chain was recorded a few times. The antigen is unknown. V dropped 2 bases and J dropped 2 bases, with 13 bases sitting between them. The CDR3 sequence is 17 residues long. Germline CDR1 SEHNR, CDR2 FQNEAQ (reference sequence). The data are from a study of T-cell reconstitution after alpha-beta-depleted transplantation in children. Study-level points and caveats: Roughly two months post-transplant, alpha-beta T cells reportedly originated from several hundred graft clones that had expanded.

Construction of the TCRbeta library involved unique molecular identifiers. From the PCR reads, TCRdb called clonotypes with MiXCR, one entry per CDR3 protein. The sample contains almost 500,000 distinct CDR3 sequences, roughly a tenth of which appear only once. Sequenced here: PBMCs, sampled before TCRalphabeta/CD19-depleted stem cell transplant. The sequence was obtained from a child aged 2 to 10 with inherited bone marrow failure, due to receive a stem cell transplant. The genes are TRBV7-9 and TRBJ2-6; unclear D gene. CDR3 loop: CASSLRSYGTGANVLTF. CDR3 bases: TGTGCCAGCAGCTTAAGAAGTTACGGCACTGGGGCCAACGTCCTGACTTTC.